This T cell receptor beta chain is from a study of cytotoxic CD8 clonotypes in ibrutinib-treated CLL. Study at large: Samples yielded averages of 250,000 or so productive templates and more than 90,000 productive rearrangements.

The CDR3 covers 13 residues. The V gene end was trimmed by 3 bases and the J gene end by 1 base; junction bases not matched to a gene: 0. Germline V gives CDR1 SGHDT, CDR2 YYEEEE. Study-level points and caveats: Private clonotypes, not public ones, expanded at ibrutinib response. Whereas clonality rose at ibrutinib response, it declined toward baseline at progression.

Method: immunoSEQ multiplex PCR; TCRdb's copy keeps in-frame clones and lacks some. The table shows approximately 32,000 clones, with about 70% occurring only once. As regards this clone: Its antigen is as yet unknown.

The specimen comprised PBMCs, sampled before ibrutinib treatment. The clonotype was recovered from a human donor with chronic lymphocytic leukemia. V usage is TRBV5-6 and J usage is TRBJ2-7; 8 positions agree with TRBD1. CDR3: CASSWTGSYEQYF. The CDR3 DNA sequence: TGTGCCAGCAGCTGGACAGGGTCCTACGAGCAGTACTTC.